The following is a T cell receptor beta chain sequence with its context. Its cognate antigen has yet to be identified. No much larger clonotype is one base removed from it; base qualities were not supplied. Ends trimmed: V by 5 bases, J by 6 bases; bases unmatched to a gene: 4. The CDR3 numbers 14 residues from cysteine through phenylalanine. Only the CDR3 part of the read is kept: 42 bases, read in frame from the first base. Looking up the germline V gene yields CDR1 SGHNT and CDR2 YENEEA. Reading the label with the study, this specimen's time point is: progressive disease on ibrutinib. Roughly 2.2 micrograms of genomic DNA were extracted from cryopreserved PBMCs for TCR beta library preparation. Longitudinal blood samples from CLL patients receiving ibrutinib monotherapy were subjected to high-throughput TCR beta sequencing. The patients took part in an open-label, single-center phase 2 trial of ibrutinib monotherapy.

The sample belongs to a study of cytotoxic CD8 clonotypes in ibrutinib-treated CLL (dated by TCRdb to the early 2020s). About the study as a whole: In this cohort, approximately 15 patients were treatment-naive and about a dozen were relapsed/refractory, while 17 to 18 had unmutated IGHV. On average, each sample yielded about 260,000 productive templates and 80,000 to 95,000 productive rearrangements. Cryopreserved peripheral blood mononuclear cells were obtained before treatment, at response, and at either sustained remission or disease progression. Of the roughly 86 people in the trial, around 24 had longitudinal samples available. The response samples were drawn at a median of around eleven months into treatment, with a range of roughly 6 to 40 months. Every remission and progressive disease sample was obtained while ibrutinib was still being received by the patients. Partial responses were observed in about 24 patients and complete responses in 2; after a median follow-up of around 68 months, remission was maintained in approximately 15 patients and progression was observed in roughly twelve.

General findings and caveats noted by the study authors: Public clonotypes were found to be uncommon and were observed to contract or remain stable during treatment; the increase in clonality was shown to reflect expansion of private clonotypes at ibrutinib response. An increase in clonality was observed at ibrutinib response, with clonality remaining stable during sustained remission and falling back toward baseline at progression. Baseline clonality exceeded that of age-matched healthy donors and correlated strongly with circulating CD8+ T-cell counts. Sustained-remission and progressing patients did not have matched sampling times, and lymph node repertoires were not examined.

Each clonotype received, on average, around 9.6x coverage in deep resolution sequencing performed on a MiSeq, where the target depth lay between 1 in 1 million and 1 in 200,000 T cells. TCR beta libraries were generated with the immunoSEQ hsTCRB Kit. As for the original processing: Data were analyzed with ImmunoSEQ Data Assistant and ImmunoSEQ Analyzer, with V, D and J genes assigned per IMGT definitions. Clonality was computed as one minus normalized Shannon entropy of productive rearrangement frequencies, ranging from 0 to 1. Only overrepresented clonotypes making up at least 0.05% of the repertoire of each patient were included in the public clonotype analysis. Repertoires from thirteen age-matched healthy donors in immuneACCESS were used as clonality controls. Imported from immuneACCESS, the table was reduced by TCRdb to in-frame sequences with V and J called. These copies leave out some clones; in studies compared against another copy, an unresolved V gene accounts for under half, and the cause of the remainder is not known. V, J and clone size reflect that table, while D and trimming were determined from the DNA. This sample is represented by about 39,000 clones; approximately 71% of them were singletons. Approximately 7.6% of the sample is in the top ten clones.

This material consisted of PBMCs, taken at disease progression, from a patient treated with ibrutinib. The sequence joins TRBV11-3 to TRBJ2-3; 11 bases in the middle match TRBD2. The clonotype comes from a human donor with chronic lymphocytic leukemia. DNA sequence: TGTGCCAGCAGCCCCGGACTAGCGGGCGATACGCAGTATTTT. It specifies CASSPGLAGDTQYF. The full variable domain, with segments outside the CDR3 supplied by the reference TRBV11-3 and TRBJ2-3 proteins, appears as EAGVVQSPRYKIIEKKQPVAFWCNPISGHNTLYWYLQNLGQGPELLIRYENEEAVDDSQLPKDRFSAERLKGVDSTLKIQPAELGDSAVYLCASSPGLAGDTQYFGPGTRLTVL.